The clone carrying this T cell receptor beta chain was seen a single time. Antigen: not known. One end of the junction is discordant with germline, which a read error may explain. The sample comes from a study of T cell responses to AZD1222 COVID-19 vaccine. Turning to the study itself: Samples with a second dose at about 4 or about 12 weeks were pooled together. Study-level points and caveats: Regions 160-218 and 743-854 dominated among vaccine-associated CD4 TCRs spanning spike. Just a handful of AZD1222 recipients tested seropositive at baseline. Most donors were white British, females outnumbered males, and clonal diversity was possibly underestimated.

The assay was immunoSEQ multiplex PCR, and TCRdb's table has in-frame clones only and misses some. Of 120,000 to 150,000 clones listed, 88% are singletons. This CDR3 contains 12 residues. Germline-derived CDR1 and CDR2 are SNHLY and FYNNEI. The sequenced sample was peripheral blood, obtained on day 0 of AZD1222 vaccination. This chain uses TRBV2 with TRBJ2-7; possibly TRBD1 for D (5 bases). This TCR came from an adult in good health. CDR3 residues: CASSENWKGIRF. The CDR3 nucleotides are TGTGCCAGCAGTGAAAATTGGAAGGGGATCCGGTTC.